The clone carrying this T cell receptor (beta chain) was recorded at least ten times. V was cut by 0 bases and J by 1 base, with 9 bases left in between. Germline CDR1 is LNHDA and CDR2 is SQIVND (reference sequence). The CDR3 is made up of 15 amino acids. This sample was included in a study of CD8+CD57+ T cells in acquired aplastic anemia. Researchers used genomic DNA as the template to profile TCR beta VDJ and CDR3. TCRdb analysed the reads with MiXCR anew, one entry per CDR3 protein. The table records approximately 160,000 distinct CDR3 sequences, approximately 43% of them present only once. The sequence derives from a human donor in good health. The chain couples TRBV19 to TRBJ1-1; no firm D call. The specimen sequenced was sorted CD4+, CD8+, or CD8+CD57+ T cells (not recorded which) from PBMCs. As DNA, the CDR3 is TGTGCCAGTAGTATAGAGGCAGGTAGGAACACTGAAGCTTTCTTT. It translates to CASSIEAGRNTEAFF. Combining the CDR3 with reference TRBV19 and TRBJ1-1 gives the whole variable domain DGGITQSPKYLFRKEGQNVTLSCEQNLNHDAMYWYRQDPGQGLRLIYYSQIVNDFQKGDIAEGYSVSREKKESFPLTVTSAQKNPTAFYLCASSIEAGRNTEAFFGQGTRLTVV.